The clone carrying this T cell receptor (beta chain) was seen a few times. Antigen: not known. HIV-negative, healthy adults without recent acute infections or vaccinations were the donors. Germline CDR1 is KGHSH and CDR2 is LQKENI. The V gene lost 6 bases and the J gene lost 6 bases, with 11 bases spanning the gap. This CDR3 comprises 13 residues. TCRdb's table, derived via immunoSEQ multiplex PCR, lists solely in-frame clones and lacks some. The sample holds more than 850,000 clones, around 82% seen once. The sample comes from a study of shared clonotypes between healthy human individuals. Findings of the study overall: Non-shared clonotypes showed lower generation probabilities than clonotypes common to all four donors.

The chain has TRBV18 and TRBJ1-4, with unresolved D. Input material: memory CD4+ T cells from PBMCs. Subset denoted: CD45RA-negative fraction. This clonotype originated in a man between 18 and 29 years old in good health. Some clones in this sample may be carry-over from other donors' samples. In nucleotides, the CDR3 is TGTGCCAGCTCCCGTAGTAAGGATGAAAAACTGTTTTTT. It translates to CASSRSKDEKLFF.